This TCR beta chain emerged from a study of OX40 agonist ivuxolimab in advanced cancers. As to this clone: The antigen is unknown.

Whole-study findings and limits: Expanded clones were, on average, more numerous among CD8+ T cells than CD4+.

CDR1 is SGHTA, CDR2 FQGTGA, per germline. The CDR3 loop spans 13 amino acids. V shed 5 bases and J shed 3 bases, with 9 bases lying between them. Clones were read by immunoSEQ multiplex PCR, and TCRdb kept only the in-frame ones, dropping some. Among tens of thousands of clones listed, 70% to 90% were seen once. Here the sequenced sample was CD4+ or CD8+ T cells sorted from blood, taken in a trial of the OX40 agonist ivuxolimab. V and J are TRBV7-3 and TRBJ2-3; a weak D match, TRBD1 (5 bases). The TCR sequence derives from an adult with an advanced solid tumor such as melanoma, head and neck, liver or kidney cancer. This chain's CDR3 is CASSTRQTDTQYF. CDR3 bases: TGTGCCAGCAGCACCCGACAGACAGATACGCAGTATTTT.